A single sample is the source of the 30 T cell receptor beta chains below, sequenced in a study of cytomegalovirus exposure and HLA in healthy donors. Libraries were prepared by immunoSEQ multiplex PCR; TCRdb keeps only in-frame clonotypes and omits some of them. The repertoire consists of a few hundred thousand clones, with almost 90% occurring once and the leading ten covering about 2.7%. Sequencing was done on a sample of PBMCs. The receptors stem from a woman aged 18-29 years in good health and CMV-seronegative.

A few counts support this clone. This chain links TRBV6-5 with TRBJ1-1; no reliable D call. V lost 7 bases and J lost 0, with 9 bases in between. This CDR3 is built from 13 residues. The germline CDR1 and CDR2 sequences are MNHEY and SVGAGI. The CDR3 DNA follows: TGTGCCAGCATGAGGCCGATGAACACTGAAGCTTTCTTT. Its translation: CASMRPMNTEAFF.

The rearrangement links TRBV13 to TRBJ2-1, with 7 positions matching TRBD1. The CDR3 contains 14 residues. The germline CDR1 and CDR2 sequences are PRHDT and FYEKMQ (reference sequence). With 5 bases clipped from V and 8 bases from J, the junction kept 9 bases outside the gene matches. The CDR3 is CASSNAGGAYEQFF. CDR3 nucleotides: TGTGCCAGCAGCAACGCAGGGGGAGCATATGAGCAGTTCTTC.

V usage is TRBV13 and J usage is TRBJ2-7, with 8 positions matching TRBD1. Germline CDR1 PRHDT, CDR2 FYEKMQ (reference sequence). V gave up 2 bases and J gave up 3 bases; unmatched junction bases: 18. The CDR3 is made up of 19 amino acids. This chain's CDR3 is CASSLLAPRTGIEFYEQYF. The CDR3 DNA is TGTGCCAGCAGCTTACTAGCCCCTAGGACAGGGATAGAATTCTACGAGCAGTACTTC.

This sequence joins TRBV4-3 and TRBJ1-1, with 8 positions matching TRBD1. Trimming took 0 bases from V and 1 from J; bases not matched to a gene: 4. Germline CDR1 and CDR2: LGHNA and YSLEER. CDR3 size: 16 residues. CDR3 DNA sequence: TGCGCCAGCAGCCAAGAGACAGGGGTAACGAACACTGAAGCTTTCTTT. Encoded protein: CASSQETGVTNTEAFF.

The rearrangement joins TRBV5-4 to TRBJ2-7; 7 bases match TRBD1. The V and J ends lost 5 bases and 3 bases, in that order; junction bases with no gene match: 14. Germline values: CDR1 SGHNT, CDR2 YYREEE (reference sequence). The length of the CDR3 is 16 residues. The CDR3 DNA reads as TGTGCCAGCAGTCCTGAACCGGGACAGCTTATCTACGAGCAGTACTTC. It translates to CASSPEPGQLIYEQYF.

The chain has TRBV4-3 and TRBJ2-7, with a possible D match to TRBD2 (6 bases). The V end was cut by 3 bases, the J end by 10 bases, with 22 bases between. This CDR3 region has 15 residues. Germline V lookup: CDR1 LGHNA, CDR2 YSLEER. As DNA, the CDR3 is TGCGCCAGCAGCCAGACTCCCGGGACTCCACTGTCTCAGTACTTC. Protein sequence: CASSQTPGTPLSQYF.

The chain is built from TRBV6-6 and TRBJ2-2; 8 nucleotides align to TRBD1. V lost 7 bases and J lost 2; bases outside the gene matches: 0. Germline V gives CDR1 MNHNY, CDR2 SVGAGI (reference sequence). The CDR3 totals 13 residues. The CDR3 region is CASTGGNTGELFF. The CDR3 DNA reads TGTGCCAGCACAGGGGGCAACACCGGGGAGCTGTTTTTT.

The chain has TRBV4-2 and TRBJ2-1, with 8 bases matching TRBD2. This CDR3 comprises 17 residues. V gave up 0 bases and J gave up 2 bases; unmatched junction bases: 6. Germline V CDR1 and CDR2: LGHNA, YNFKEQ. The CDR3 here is CASSQEGSGGPYNEQFF. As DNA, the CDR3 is TGTGCCAGCAGCCAAGAGGGGTCGGGAGGGCCCTACAATGAGCAGTTCTTC.

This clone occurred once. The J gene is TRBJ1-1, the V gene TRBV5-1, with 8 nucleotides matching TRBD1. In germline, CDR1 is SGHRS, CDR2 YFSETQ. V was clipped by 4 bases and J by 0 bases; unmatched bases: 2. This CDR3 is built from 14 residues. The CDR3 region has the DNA TGCGCCAGCAGCAAGGACAGGGTGAACACTGAAGCTTTCTTT. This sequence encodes CASSKDRVNTEAFF.

The CDR3 sequence: CAWSVHSGVSQPQHF. The CDR3 nucleotides are TGTGCCTGGAGTGTACATTCAGGGGTGAGTCAGCCCCAGCATTTT. This chain uses TRBV30 with TRBJ1-5, with a possible D match to TRBD1 (6 bases). V was cut by 0 bases and J by 6 bases, with 15 bases left in between. CDR1 GTSNPN and CDR2 SVGIG come from the germline V gene (reference sequence). The CDR3 runs to 15 residues.

CDR3 DNA: TGTGCCAGCAGTTTAGAGGGAGCGGCTGAAGCTTTCTTT. It is translated as CASSLEGAAEAFF. The rearrangement links TRBV28 to TRBJ1-1; no reliable D call. Germline loops: CDR1 MDHEN, CDR2 SYDVKM. V was cut by 2 bases and J by 6 bases, with 10 bases left in between. The CDR3 is 13 amino acids.

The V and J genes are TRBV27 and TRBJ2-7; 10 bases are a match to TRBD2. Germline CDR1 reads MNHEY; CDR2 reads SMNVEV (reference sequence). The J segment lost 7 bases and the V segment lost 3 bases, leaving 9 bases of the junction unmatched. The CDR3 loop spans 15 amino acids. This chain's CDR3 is CASSLGLAGVGEQYF. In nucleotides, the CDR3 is TGTGCCAGCAGTTTGGGGCTAGCGGGAGTAGGGGAGCAGTACTTC.

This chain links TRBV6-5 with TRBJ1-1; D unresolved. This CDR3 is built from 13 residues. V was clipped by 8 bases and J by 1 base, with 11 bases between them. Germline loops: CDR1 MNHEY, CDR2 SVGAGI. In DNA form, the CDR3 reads TGTGCCAGCGGACTGCGGGGGAACACTGAAGCTTTCTTT. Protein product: CASGLRGNTEAFF.

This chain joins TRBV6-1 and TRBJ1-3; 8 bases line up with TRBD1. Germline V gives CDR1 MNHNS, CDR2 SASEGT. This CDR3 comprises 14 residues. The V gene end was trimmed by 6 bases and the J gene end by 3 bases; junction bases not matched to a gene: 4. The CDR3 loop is CASRGTGGGNTIYF. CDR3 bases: TGTGCCAGCAGGGGGACAGGAGGTGGAAACACCATATATTTT.

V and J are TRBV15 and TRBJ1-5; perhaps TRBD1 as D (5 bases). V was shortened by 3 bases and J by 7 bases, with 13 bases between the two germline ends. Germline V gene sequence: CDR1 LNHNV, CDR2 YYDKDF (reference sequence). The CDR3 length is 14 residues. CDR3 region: CATSRAGLGQPQHF. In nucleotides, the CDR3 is TGTGCCACCAGCAGGGCAGGGCTTGGGCAGCCCCAGCATTTT.

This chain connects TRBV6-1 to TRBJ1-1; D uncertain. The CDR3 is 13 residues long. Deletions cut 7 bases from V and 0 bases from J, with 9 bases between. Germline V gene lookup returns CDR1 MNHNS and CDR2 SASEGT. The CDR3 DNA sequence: TGTGCCAGCAAGTCGAGCGTGAACACTGAAGCTTTCTTT. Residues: CASKSSVNTEAFF.

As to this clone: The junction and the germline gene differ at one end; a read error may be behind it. The CDR3 nucleotides are TGTGCCAGCACTTACGCGCGGGAAGGGGAGACCCAGTACTTC. Protein: CASTYAREGETQYF. The V call is TRBV6-5, the J call TRBJ2-5; possibly TRBD2 for D (6 bases). The germline gives CDR1 MNHEY, CDR2 SVGAGI. This CDR3 has 14 residues.

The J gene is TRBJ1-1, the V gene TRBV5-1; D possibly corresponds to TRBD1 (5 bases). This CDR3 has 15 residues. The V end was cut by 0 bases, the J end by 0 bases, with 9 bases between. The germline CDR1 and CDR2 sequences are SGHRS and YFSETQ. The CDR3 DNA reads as TGCGCCAGCAGCTTGGCCCGGGGGGTGAACACTGAAGCTTTCTTT. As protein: CASSLARGVNTEAFF.

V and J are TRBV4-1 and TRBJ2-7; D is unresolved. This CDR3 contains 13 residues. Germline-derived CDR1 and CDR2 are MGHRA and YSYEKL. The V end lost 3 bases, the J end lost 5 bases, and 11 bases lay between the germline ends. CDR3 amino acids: CASSQALGDEQYF. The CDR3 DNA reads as TGCGCCAGCAGCCAGGCCCTCGGAGACGAGCAGTACTTC.

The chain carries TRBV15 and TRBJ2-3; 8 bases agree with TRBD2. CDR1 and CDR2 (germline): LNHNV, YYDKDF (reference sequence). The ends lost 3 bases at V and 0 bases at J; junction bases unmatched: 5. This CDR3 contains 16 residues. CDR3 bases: TGTGCCACCAGCAGGGGACTAGATCTTAGCACAGATACGCAGTATTTT. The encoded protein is CATSRGLDLSTDTQYF.

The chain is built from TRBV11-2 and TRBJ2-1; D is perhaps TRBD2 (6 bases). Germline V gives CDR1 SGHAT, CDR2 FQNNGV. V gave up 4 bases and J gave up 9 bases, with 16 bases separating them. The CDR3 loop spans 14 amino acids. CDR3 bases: TGTGCCAGCAGCTCCGGGCTGGGAGGTAGTGAGCAGTTCTTC. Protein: CASSSGLGGSEQFF.

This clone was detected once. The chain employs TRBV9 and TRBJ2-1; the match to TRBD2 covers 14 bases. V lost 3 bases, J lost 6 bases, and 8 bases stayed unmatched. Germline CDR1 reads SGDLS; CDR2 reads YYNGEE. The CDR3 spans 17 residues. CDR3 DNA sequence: TGTGCCAGCAGCGCCCGACTAGCGGGAGGGCCACTCAATGAGCAGTTCTTC. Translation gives CASSARLAGGPLNEQFF.

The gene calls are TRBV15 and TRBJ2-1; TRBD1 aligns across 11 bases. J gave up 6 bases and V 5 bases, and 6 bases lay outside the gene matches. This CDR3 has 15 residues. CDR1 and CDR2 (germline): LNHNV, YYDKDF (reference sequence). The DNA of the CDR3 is TGTGCCACCAGCTTACGGACAGGGGGCTTCAATGAGCAGTTCTTC. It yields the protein CATSLRTGGFNEQFF.

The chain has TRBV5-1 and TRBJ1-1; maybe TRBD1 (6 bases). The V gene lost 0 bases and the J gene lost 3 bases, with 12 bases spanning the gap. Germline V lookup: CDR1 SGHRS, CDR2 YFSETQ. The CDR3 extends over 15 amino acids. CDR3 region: CASSLEQGWDTEAFF. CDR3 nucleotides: TGCGCCAGCAGCTTGGAACAGGGATGGGACACTGAAGCTTTCTTT.

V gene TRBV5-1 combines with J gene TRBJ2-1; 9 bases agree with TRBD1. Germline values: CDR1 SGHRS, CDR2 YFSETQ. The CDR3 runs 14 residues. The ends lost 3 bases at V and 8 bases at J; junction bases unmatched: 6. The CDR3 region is CASSWRQGEDEQFF. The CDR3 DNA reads TGCGCCAGCAGCTGGAGACAGGGGGAGGATGAGCAGTTCTTC.

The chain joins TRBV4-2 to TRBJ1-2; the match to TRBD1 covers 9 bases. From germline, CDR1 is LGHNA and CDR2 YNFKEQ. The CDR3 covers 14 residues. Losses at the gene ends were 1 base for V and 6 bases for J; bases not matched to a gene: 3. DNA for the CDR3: TGTGCCAGCAGCCAAGGGGACAGGGCACATGGCTACACCTTC. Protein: CASSQGDRAHGYTF.

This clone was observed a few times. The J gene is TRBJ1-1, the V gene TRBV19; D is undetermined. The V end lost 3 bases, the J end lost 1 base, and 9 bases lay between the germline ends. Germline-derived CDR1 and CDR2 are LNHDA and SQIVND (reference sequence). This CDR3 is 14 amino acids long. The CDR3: CASSMAYRNTEAFF. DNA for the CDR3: TGTGCCAGTAGTATGGCGTACAGGAACACTGAAGCTTTCTTT.

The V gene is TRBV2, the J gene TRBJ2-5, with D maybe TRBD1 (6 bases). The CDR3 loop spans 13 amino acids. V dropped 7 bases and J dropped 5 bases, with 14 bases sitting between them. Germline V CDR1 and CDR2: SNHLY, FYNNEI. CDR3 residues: CASIRGFGETQYF. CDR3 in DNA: TGTGCCAGCATCAGGGGCTTCGGGGAGACCCAGTACTTC.

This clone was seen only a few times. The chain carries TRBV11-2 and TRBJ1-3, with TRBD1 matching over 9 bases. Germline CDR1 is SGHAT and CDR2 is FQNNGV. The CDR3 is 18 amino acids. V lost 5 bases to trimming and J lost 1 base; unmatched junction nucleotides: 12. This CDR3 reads CASSRPRGQGGSGNTIYF. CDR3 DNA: TGTGCCAGCAGCCGGCCCCGGGGACAGGGAGGATCTGGAAACACCATATATTTT.

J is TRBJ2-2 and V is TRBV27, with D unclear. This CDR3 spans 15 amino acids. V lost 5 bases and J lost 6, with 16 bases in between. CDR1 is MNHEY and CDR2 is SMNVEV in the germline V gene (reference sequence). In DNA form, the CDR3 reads TGTGCCAGCAGTCCCCTCGGCGGCCCTCCCGGGGAGCTGTTTTTT. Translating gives CASSPLGGPPGELFF.